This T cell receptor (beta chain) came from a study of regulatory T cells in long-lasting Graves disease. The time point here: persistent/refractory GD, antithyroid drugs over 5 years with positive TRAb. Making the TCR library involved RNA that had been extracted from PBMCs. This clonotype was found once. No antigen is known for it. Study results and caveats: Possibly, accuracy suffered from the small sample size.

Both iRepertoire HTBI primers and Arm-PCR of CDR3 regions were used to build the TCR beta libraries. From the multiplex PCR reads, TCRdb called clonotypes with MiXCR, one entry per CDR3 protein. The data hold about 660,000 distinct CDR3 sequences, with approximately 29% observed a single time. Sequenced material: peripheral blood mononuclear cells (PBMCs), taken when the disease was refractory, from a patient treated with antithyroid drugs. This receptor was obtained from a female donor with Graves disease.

CDR3 DNA sequence: TGTGCCAGCAGCTTAAGGTGCCAGGGGATTCCAACTAATGAAAAACTGTTTTTT. This translates into CASSLRCQGIPTNEKLFF. The chain joins TRBV7-3 to TRBJ1-4; D is possibly TRBD1 (6 bases). CDR1 and CDR2 (germline): SGHTA, FQGTGA. Trimming removed 1 base at V and 0 bases at J, with 15 bases between. The CDR3 contains 18 residues.